This paragraph covers one T cell receptor beta chain sequence. Its specific antigen is unknown. No qualities accompany the bases; no much larger clone lies one base away. The cohort consisted of 650 to 700 healthy bone marrow donors. At the time of sampling, all cohort members were nominally healthy, though unrecorded immune exposures were likely present. The donor tested CMV seronegative, placing the donor among the 352 seronegative members of the cohort. Each donor provided a peripheral blood sample, and peripheral blood mononuclear cells were used for TCR beta sequencing. The Qiagen DNeasy Blood Extraction Kit was used to extract genomic DNA from the blood cell samples. These data belong to a study of cytomegalovirus exposure and HLA in healthy donors (dated by TCRdb to about 2017). Concerning the study at large: In an earlier analysis of around 540 of the donors, 276 Gb of sequence data and some 120 million unique TCR beta sequences from about 179 million T cells were reported. An early release that covered some 640 HLA-typed donors contained approximately 300 gigabases of sequencing data and tens of millions of unique TCR sequences. Of the roughly 390 genotyped donors, less than 90% were placed in the genetic ancestry cluster associated with self-reported Caucasian donors. The study was designed to test whether signatures of past pathogen exposure could be identified by cataloging public T cell receptors. The T cell repertoires of 666 subjects were profiled by immunosequencing and related to cytomegalovirus serostatus. Besides the first cohort of 666 subjects, a separate validation cohort made up of over 100 different subjects was used. To predict cytomegalovirus infection status, the study brought together high-throughput TCR immunosequencing, statistical association of individual TCRs with disease status, and machine learning. A later analysis re-analyzed previously published TCR beta repertoires from approximately 700 donors and added high-resolution HLA genotyping to study TCR occurrence patterns. The later analysis used no new phenotypic data to find candidate immune exposures, relying instead on TCR beta sequences and their occurrence across donors. An earlier analysis of roughly 580 of the donors used high-throughput TCR beta sequencing to judge whether each TCR beta V gene segment behaved as functional or pseudogenic. Alongside the repertoire data, information on donor age, sex, ethnicity and CMV serostatus was compiled. Genome-wide SNP genotypes for about 60% of the 666 donors were used in a later genetic analysis, which treated that subset as a discovery cohort. Every discovery cohort repertoire had been produced on one sequencing platform. HLA typing covered class I and class II loci at four-digit resolution. The number of typed donors differed by locus: 629-630 for A, B, C, DRB1 and DQB1; some 500 for DQA1; some 610 for DPA1; and about 470 for DPB1. Because of strong linkage in the cohort, five DR-DQ haplotypes were treated as single units for association and clustering. Among around 400 genotyped donors of the cohort, an average of about 240,000 unique TCR beta nucleotide sequences was sequenced per donor, of which about 20% were non-productive.

The method behind the library was the immunoSEQ multiplex PCR assay. The multiplex PCR relied on a mix of 60 forward primers for TCR Vbeta segments and 13 reverse primers for TCR Jbeta segments. The CDR3 region of rearranged TCR beta genes was amplified from genomic DNA by a multiplex PCR assay. Amplified TCR beta libraries were sequenced as 87-base-pair reads on the Illumina HiSeq System. For the original study's pipeline: Across the 500 to 700 repertoires, a later analysis counted 80 million or so unique TCR beta chains, roughly 11 million of which were shared by at least two donors. To remove PCR and sequencing errors, raw reads were error-corrected and collapsed into unique sequences using a nearest-neighbor algorithm that merged closely related sequences. CDR3 sequences were aligned to IMGT reference sequences to assign V, D and J gene segments. For a sequence to be retained, a match of at least six nucleotides to both a V gene segment and a J gene segment was required. A rearrangement was called productive if the CDR3 had no stop codons and remained in frame with V and J, and every other rearrangement was called non-productive. CDR3 was defined by IMGT convention, running from the second conserved V-encoded cysteine to the conserved J-encoded phenylalanine. The earlier analysis of 500 to 750 of the donors excluded any sequence lacking an unambiguous match to a single V gene segment. In an earlier analysis of several hundred of the donors, V segments were called functional above 56.7% productive rearrangements and were called segregating when the between-donor standard deviation exceeded 5%. To diagnose cytomegalovirus status from the catalog of TCR beta chain sequences, a statistical classification framework was built. V and J gene assignment, in a later analysis, came from comparing TCR nucleotide sequences with IMGT/GENE-DB human TR gene sequences. The TCRdist pipeline was used in a later analysis to assign CDR3 sequences and most-parsimonious VDJ recombination scenarios. In a later analysis, every TCR beta chain was defined by the combination of its CDR3 amino acid sequence and its V-gene family, and reads without a unique V-gene family were dropped. To address suspected cross-contamination and a sequencing artifact, a later analysis removed around 590 highly shared, low-generation-probability nucleotide sequences. In a later analysis, a clonal expansion index for each public chain was calculated from normalized within-repertoire ranks of inferred template counts. Generation probabilities in a later analysis came from a VDJ recombination model fitted to out-of-frame rearrangements, and those results were checked against IGoR. In a later analysis, TCR-TCR, TCR-HLA and TCR-CMV co-occurrence was scored with hypergeometric tests, and a repertoire-size bias correction was applied to TCR pairs. In a later analysis, false discovery rates were estimated by permuting HLA or CMV assignments 20 times. In a later analysis, co-occurring TCRs were grouped using DBSCAN, and TCRdist sequence similarity was added for clustering within HLA-allele-positive subsets. Repertoires with fewer than 30,000 or more than 120,000 public chains, plus five repertoires with anomalous nucleotide sharing, were excluded from co-occurrence clustering. TCRdb re-hosts the immuneACCESS table, in-frame sequences only. Its copies lack some clones; in the studies checked, an unresolved V gene accounts for under half of them, and the cause for the rest is not known. D and trimming were read from the DNA, whereas the V and J calls and clone size are those reported in that table. The sample contains more than 95,000 clones, roughly two thirds of them found a single time. The ten largest clones add up to roughly 3.2% of the sample.

The paper as a whole reports these results and caveats: A later genetic analysis associated a missense DCLRE1C variant with V-gene and J-gene trimming of TCR beta chains, and an independent cohort replicated the association. The study gave a list of some 150 TCR beta chains associated with cytomegalovirus. The presence/absence analyses assumed that sequencing depth was roughly uniform across donors, and that assumption may not be true. Because HLA typing was unavailable for some donors at each locus, only the typed subset was used in association tests. While some public TCRs were present in many individuals, most TCR sequences turned up only very rarely across donors. A cluster of highly shared sequence variants was judged likely to be a technical artifact of the sequencing pipeline. According to a later analysis, most CMV-associated TCR beta chains appeared to be HLA-restricted, and the HLA associations seemed to be driven largely by CMV exposure. It was suggested by the authors that the approach could potentially be generalized to other disease states and immunological phenotypes. According to a later analysis, parvovirus B19, influenza, CMV and Epstein-Barr virus appeared linked to several top co-occurrence clusters. Linkage disequilibrium might explain the correlated functional status among segregating V segments, but an unknown experimental factor could not be ruled out. For the cohort, immune exposure information was limited to CMV serostatus. In a later analysis, TCR association rates were found to vary across HLA loci, with the most associated TCRs seen for DRB1 alleles and the fewest for HLA-C alleles. Assigning TCR associations to individual alleles was difficult when HLA alleles, especially DR and DQ, strongly co-occurred. In a later analysis, HLA-associated TCR beta chains showed more clonal expansion and lower generation probabilities than non-associated chains that were equally common. In both the original and validation cohorts, the classifier was reported to diagnose cytomegalovirus status with high specificity and sensitivity. Only TCR beta chains were sequenced in this cohort, and the absence of alpha or paired-chain data limited detectable features. An earlier analysis of approximately 530 of the donors showed that most TCR beta V segments appeared in productive rearrangements either about 90% or about 30% of the time, which broadly matched IMGT annotations. The earlier analysis of some 560 of the donors excluded roughly 17 rarely observed V segments, including chromosome 9 orphons, because counts were too low. In vitro tests confirmed that a few of the cytomegalovirus-associated TCR beta chains recognize cytomegalovirus antigens. Compared with the roughly 670-donor mean, donors in an Asian-associated ancestry cluster had fewer N-insertions in productive TCRs, according to a later genetic analysis. In a later analysis, more than 15,000 TCR beta sequences were associated with specific HLA alleles at a false discovery rate of 0.05. Some IMGT-functional V segments, including TRBV6-2 and TRBV6-3, could not be distinguished by the 87-base-pair reads and were therefore excluded. A further reported finding was that TCR beta sequences accurately predicted the HLA-A and HLA-B alleles for most subjects in the first cohort.

CDR1 and CDR2, looked up from the germline V gene (reference sequence), are GTSNPN and SVGIG. Cut back by 1 base and 10 bases, the V and J ends lie 11 bases apart. Inclusive of the bounding cysteine and phenylalanine, the CDR3 is 13 residues long. Only CDR3 DNA is held: 39 bases, read in frame from base 1. The material sequenced was PBMCs. Recombination connected TRBV30 to TRBJ1-6; the D gene assignment is ambiguous. The receptor's source is a young man in good health and CMV-seronegative. The DNA sequence is given as TGTGCCTGGAGTGGGGCCCAAGGCTCACCCCTCCACTTT. This translates into CAWSGAQGSPLHF.